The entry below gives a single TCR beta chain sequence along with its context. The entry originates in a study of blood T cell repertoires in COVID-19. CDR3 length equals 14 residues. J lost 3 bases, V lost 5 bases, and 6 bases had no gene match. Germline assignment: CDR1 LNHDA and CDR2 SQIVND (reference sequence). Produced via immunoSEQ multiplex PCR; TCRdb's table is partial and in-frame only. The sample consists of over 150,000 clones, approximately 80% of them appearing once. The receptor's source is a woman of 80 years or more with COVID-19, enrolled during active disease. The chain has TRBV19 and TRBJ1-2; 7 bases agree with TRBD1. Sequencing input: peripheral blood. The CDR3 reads CASSGTGVHYGYTF. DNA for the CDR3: TGTGCCAGTAGTGGCACAGGGGTGCACTATGGCTACACCTTC.